What follows describes a single T cell receptor (beta chain). Its specificity is not known. This sample is drawn from a study of cytomegalovirus exposure and HLA in healthy donors. The study ran its PCR with 60 Vbeta and 13 Jbeta primers. In the source study's methods: About 80 million unique TCR beta chains, about 10 million of them shared, were counted by a later analysis. Method: immunoSEQ multiplex PCR; TCRdb's copy keeps in-frame clones and lacks some. V, J and clone size reflect that table, while D and trimming were determined from the DNA. This sample has approximately 110,000 clones; around 75% occur once, and the top ten carry under 1.5%. CDR1 and CDR2 (germline): MGHRA, YSYEKL. The CDR3 consists of 14 residues. The J segment lost 2 bases and the V segment lost 4 bases, leaving 5 bases of the junction unmatched. Study-wide findings and caveats: In a later analysis, at a false discovery rate of 0.05, 15,000 to 20,000 TCR beta sequences matched HLA alleles. Follow-up analysis later connected one missense variant in DCLRE1C with trimming of TCR beta V- and J-genes. Upon later analysis, TCR association rates were observed to vary by HLA locus, being highest for DRB1 and lowest for HLA-C.

The sample taken for sequencing was PBMCs. The chain is built from TRBV4-1 and TRBJ2-7; 7 bases map to TRBD1. The TCR comes from a man between 35 and 55 years old in good health and CMV-seronegative. The CDR3 protein is CASSREGATYEQYF. The CDR3 DNA follows: TGCGCCAGCAGCCGAGAGGGGGCAACCTACGAGCAGTACTTC.